Here is one TCR beta chain with its context. This clonotype was detected only a few times. The antigen it recognizes is unknown. Base qualities are missing; no much larger clone stands one base away. The treatment or condition tag for this specimen amounts to: in vitro stimulation with specific CMV peptide epitopes to enrich CMV-specific T cells. Reads for this sample came from an Illumina HiSeq 1500. Using fastp trimming at Q25 and MiXCR clonotype assembly, TCRdb reanalyzed the public sequencing data and kept in-frame beta chains. CDR3 protein duplicates are merged, each entry listing the most common genes and DNA. This sample gives around 710,000 distinct CDR3 sequences in total; almost 30% of them show up just once. The leading ten clones occupy approximately 14% of the sample. After removal of 4 bases from V and 0 bases from J, the junction retains 9 bases not matched to a gene. For CDR1 and CDR2, the germline V gene (reference sequence) lists SGHNT and YYREEE. Reading from cysteine to phenylalanine, the CDR3 counts 18 amino acids. Kept here is only the CDR3 DNA, which spans 54 bases and is read in frame from base 1.

This sample stems from a study of T cell repertoires in cytomegalovirus infection (dated by TCRdb to the late 2010s). For the study in its entirety: The peptide stimulations were aimed at well-studied HLA-B-restricted epitopes as well as recently identified HLA-C-restricted CMV epitopes, whose presentation resists viral immunomodulation. Donor HLA type was relevant to the analysis, as public TCR beta signatures indicated carriage of CMV infection together with the matching HLA type.

Summary of the overall study and its limitations: The ex vivo response was dominated by HLA-C-restricted CMV-specific TCR beta clonotypes, which also provided the single most frequent clonotype in two of eight donors. In both this cohort and an independent cohort of several hundred donors, the cumulative frequency of public TCR beta family members distinguished carriers of CMV infection plus the relevant HLA type.

This specimen consisted of cultured CD8+ T cells from PBMCs, obtained from culture after CMV antigen stimulation. The sequence is built from TRBV5-4 and TRBJ2-1; a stretch of 11 junction bases matches TRBD2. This receptor was taken from a human donor in good health (CMV status not recorded). Some clones in this sample may be carry-over from other donors' samples. The DNA is TGTGCCAGCAGCCTCGGAACTAGCGGGGGCAGCTCCTACAATGAGCAGTTCTTC. Translated, this gives CASSLGTSGGSSYNEQFF.